This record looks at one T cell receptor (beta chain) sequence and its context. Germline-derived CDR1 and CDR2 are SGHTA and FQGNSA. Trimming left V 2 bases short and J 0 bases short, with 16 bases between. The CDR3 has 18 amino acids. The record originates from a study of blood T cell repertoires in COVID-19. Sequencing was performed with immunoSEQ multiplex PCR; in TCRdb, only in-frame clones are kept and a portion is missing. Of around 72,000 clones detected, around four fifths appear once; the ten largest clones hold 1.8%. Sample: peripheral blood. The clonotype originates from an older woman with acute or convalescent COVID-19. The rearrangement links TRBV7-2 to TRBJ2-2; perhaps TRBD1 as D (6 bases). The CDR3 loop reads CASSLYVSGTPNTGELFF. The CDR3 bases are TGTGCCAGCAGCTTATATGTATCAGGGACACCGAACACCGGGGAGCTGTTTTTT.